This T cell receptor (beta chain) was sequenced during a study of shared clonotypes between healthy human individuals. Points from the study as a whole: The genetic and exposure-history diversity represented was limited by few donors.

About this clone itself: The antigen is undetermined.

The CDR3 totals 15 residues. Losses at the gene ends were 0 bases for V and 6 bases for J; bases not matched to a gene: 6. The germline CDR1 and CDR2 sequences are KGHSH and LQKENI. It was at deep level that the assay was run. Several immunoSEQ 96-well plates shared each subset's DNA, each plate a replicate. Among the unsorted PBMC samples, replicate PCRs used approximately 270 ng DNA, some 30,000 T cell genomes. The table came from immunoSEQ multiplex PCR; TCRdb's copy has only in-frame clones and leaves some out. The repertoire holds about 510,000 clones, with almost 80% as singletons. The sample was PBMCs. This chain joins TRBV18 and TRBJ1-1; 8 bases align to TRBD1. The TCR originated in a woman between 35 and 50 years old in good health. Some clones in this sample may be carry-over from other donors' samples. CDR3 sequence: CASSPPTGEIPEAFF. The CDR3 bases are TGTGCCAGCTCACCACCGACAGGGGAAATCCCTGAAGCTTTCTTT.